What follows are 23 T cell receptor beta chains derived from one specimen sequenced in a study of blood T cell repertoires in COVID-19. Libraries were prepared by immunoSEQ multiplex PCR; TCRdb keeps only in-frame clonotypes and omits some of them. In the table there are 160,000 or so clones, around 85% of which are singletons. Sequenced input: peripheral blood. The receptors shown here come from a woman aged 70-85 years with acute or convalescent COVID-19.

V is TRBV7-8 and J is TRBJ1-6; TRBD1 aligns across 8 bases. Germline lookup yields CDR1 SGHVS and CDR2 FQNEAQ. The CDR3 length is 14 residues. V shed 4 bases, J shed 7 bases, and the junction held 3 bases outside the gene matches. The CDR3 coding sequence is TGTGCCAGCAGCTCGAGGACAGGGAATTCACCCCTCCACTTT. It translates to CASSSRTGNSPLHF.

As DNA, the CDR3 is TGCGCCAGCAGTCAGGGGCCCATGAACACTGAAGCTTTCTTT. Its protein product is CASSQGPMNTEAFF. The chain has TRBV5-1 and TRBJ1-1, with D possibly matching TRBD1 (6 bases). The germline gives CDR1 SGHRS, CDR2 YFSETQ. Trimming took off 5 bases at V and 0 bases at J, with 11 bases between the two ends. There are 14 residues in the CDR3.

The rearrangement joins TRBV7-8 to TRBJ2-1, with D possibly matching TRBD2 (6 bases). This CDR3 has 15 amino acids. Germline V gives CDR1 SGHVS, CDR2 FQNEAQ. V lost 3 bases, J lost 4 bases, and 13 bases lay in between. CDR3 residues: CASSFTGAAYNEQFF. The CDR3 nucleotides read TGTGCCAGCAGCTTTACGGGAGCGGCTTACAATGAGCAGTTCTTC.

The chain combines TRBV4-2 with TRBJ1-3, with unresolved D. The CDR3 spans 12 residues. Per germline, CDR1 LGHNA and CDR2 YNFKEQ. V lost 4 bases, J lost 3 bases, and 4 bases lay in between. The CDR3 loop reads CASSPFGNTIYF. DNA of the CDR3: TGTGCCAGCAGCCCATTTGGAAACACCATATATTTT.

This rearrangement joins TRBV6-5 to TRBJ2-2; 11 bases agree with TRBD2. J lost 6 bases, V lost 8 bases, and 5 bases had no gene match. The germline CDR1 and CDR2 sequences are MNHEY and SVGAGI. This CDR3 has 14 amino acids. CDR3 nucleotides: TGTGCCAGCGCACCTAGCGGGAGGCCCGGGGAGCTGTTTTTT. Protein: CASAPSGRPGELFF.

This chain uses TRBV7-2 with TRBJ2-3, with D possibly TRBD1 on 7 matching bases. From germline, CDR1 is SGHTA and CDR2 FQGNSA. The V and J ends lost 7 bases and 2 bases respectively, with 13 bases between them. The CDR3 spans 14 residues. The CDR3 DNA reads TGTGCCAGCAAGGGGGGACAGTCCACAGATACGCAGTATTTT. Protein product: CASKGGQSTDTQYF.

The V gene is TRBV15, the J gene TRBJ2-1, with D possibly TRBD2 on 6 matching bases. Germline values: CDR1 LNHNV, CDR2 YYDKDF (reference sequence). Trimming pared 10 bases from V and 0 bases from J, leaving 13 bases between. The CDR3 spans 14 residues. The DNA of the CDR3 is TGTGCCAGCACCTCGGGGGTCTCCTACAATGAGCAGTTCTTC. This encodes CASTSGVSYNEQFF.

The rearrangement joins TRBV9 to TRBJ1-2, with D maybe TRBD1 (6 bases). V lost 3 bases, J lost 2 bases, and 8 bases lay in between. This CDR3 spans 13 amino acids. Germline CDR1 is SGDLS and CDR2 is YYNGEE. In DNA, the CDR3 is TGTGCCAGCAGCGCACAGGGAAACTATGGCTACACCTTC. It yields the protein CASSAQGNYGYTF.

V is TRBV28 and J is TRBJ1-2; D not certain. The germline V and J ends were trimmed by 4 bases and 4 bases, with 7 bases remaining between them. Germline V CDR1 and CDR2: MDHEN, SYDVKM. The CDR3 extends over 12 amino acids. In DNA form, the CDR3 reads TGTGCCAGCAGTTCGCCCAGCTATGGCTACACCTTC. Translated, it gives CASSSPSYGYTF.

The J gene is TRBJ2-3, the V gene TRBV20-1, with TRBD2 as a possible D gene (6 bases). Germline assignment: CDR1 DFQATT and CDR2 SNEGSKA (reference sequence). The CDR3 length is 15 residues. V shed 3 bases and J shed 1 base, with 14 bases lying between them. The CDR3 DNA is TGCAGTGCTAGTTATGGGGGGTTCGGCACAGATACGCAGTATTTT. This codes for CSASYGGFGTDTQYF.

V usage is TRBV4-3 and J usage is TRBJ1-4, with D perhaps TRBD1 (5 bases). The CDR3 extends over 16 amino acids. Trimming took off 4 bases at V and 4 bases at J, with 16 bases between the two ends. Per the germline V gene, CDR1 is LGHNA and CDR2 is YSLEER. The CDR3 protein is CASSRKAGQHNEKLFF. The CDR3 DNA reads as TGCGCCAGCAGCCGCAAGGCTGGACAACATAATGAAAAACTGTTTTTT.

V usage is TRBV28 and J usage is TRBJ1-3, with a tentative D call TRBD1 (6 bases). The CDR3 is 17 residues long. Trimming cost V 3 bases and J 1 base, with 16 bases left between them. The V gene's germline CDR1 is MDHEN and CDR2 SYDVKM. The CDR3 DNA reads as TGTGCCAGCAGTTTCCGAAGGGGGATGTCTTCTGGAAACACCATATATTTT. As protein: CASSFRRGMSSGNTIYF.

The V call is TRBV5-8, the J call TRBJ1-2; the D gene is possibly TRBD1 (5 bases). The V and J ends lost 4 bases and 3 bases respectively, with 10 bases between them. From germline, CDR1 is SGHTS and CDR2 YDEGEE. The CDR3 is made up of 13 amino acids. CDR3 sequence reads: CASSPDSDYGYTF. CDR3 DNA: TGTGCCAGCAGCCCCGACAGCGACTATGGCTACACCTTC.

The chain carries TRBV7-2 and TRBJ2-2; D is undetermined. Germline CDR1 reads SGHTA; CDR2 reads FQGNSA. Trimming removed 0 bases at V and 3 bases at J, with 8 bases between. CDR3 length: 15 amino acids. DNA of the CDR3: TGTGCCAGCAGCTTAGCGCTTGGAGACACCGGGGAGCTGTTTTTT. This encodes CASSLALGDTGELFF.

This CDR3 is CASSSLISSEAFF. CDR3 DNA: TGTGCCAGCAGTTCCCTAATATCCTCCGAAGCTTTCTTT. This chain uses TRBV12-3 or TRBV12-4 with TRBJ1-1; D unclear. The CDR3 consists of 13 residues. V lost 4 bases and J lost 8, with 14 bases in between.

The gene calls are TRBV28 and TRBJ1-4, with TRBD1 matching over 7 bases. Germline V lookup: CDR1 MDHEN, CDR2 SYDVKM. The V and J ends lost 2 bases and 0 bases, in that order; junction bases with no gene match: 12. The CDR3 is 19 amino acids. CDR3 nucleotide sequence: TGTGCCAGCAGTTTAGACCCCAACAGGGGCCTATCAACTAATGAAAAACTGTTTTTT. Protein product: CASSLDPNRGLSTNEKLFF.

The CDR3 DNA sequence: TGTGCCAGCACTACGGGTGGCCACGAGCAGTACTTC. Its translation is CASTTGGHEQYF. The V and J genes are TRBV27 and TRBJ2-7; D gene unclear. This CDR3 contains 12 residues. The germline V and J ends were trimmed by 7 bases and 5 bases, with 12 bases remaining between them. Germline V lookup: CDR1 MNHEY, CDR2 SMNVEV (reference sequence).

This clone was counted a single time. The chain is built from TRBV6-4 and TRBJ2-7; TRBD2 aligns across 11 bases. The V and J ends lost 0 bases and 2 bases, in that order; junction bases with no gene match: 3. This CDR3 spans 16 amino acids. Per the germline V gene, CDR1 is MRHNA and CDR2 is SNTAGT. The CDR3 sequence is CASSDSLLAGAYEQYF. The CDR3 DNA sequence: TGTGCCAGCAGTGACTCGCTACTAGCGGGAGCCTACGAGCAGTACTTC.

This clone turned up a few times. The chain links TRBV7-9 to TRBJ2-3; the match to TRBD2 covers 8 bases. The CDR3 covers 15 residues. J was trimmed by 5 bases and V by 1 base; bases with no gene match: 5. Looked up from germline, CDR1 is SEHNR and CDR2 is FQNEAQ (reference sequence). The CDR3 sequence: CASSLGGTSVDTQYF. For the CDR3, the DNA is TGTGCCAGCAGCTTAGGAGGGACTAGTGTAGATACGCAGTATTTT. The whole variable domain, filled in from reference TRBV7-9 and TRBJ2-3, reads DTGVSQNPRHKITKRGQNVTFRCDPISEHNRLYWYRQTLGQGPEFLTYFQNEAQLEKSRLLSDRFSAERPKGSFSTLEIQRTEQGDSAMYLCASSLGGTSVDTQYFGPGTRLTVL.

The chain uses TRBV18 and TRBJ2-7; D is perhaps TRBD2 (5 bases). The CDR3 is 14 residues long. Trimming pared 0 bases from V and 2 bases from J, leaving 8 bases between. Germline CDR1 is KGHSH and CDR2 is LQKENI. The CDR3 loop reads CASSPPGAAYEQYF. The CDR3 region has the DNA TGTGCCAGCTCACCACCGGGAGCCGCCTACGAGCAGTACTTC.

V is TRBV12-3 or TRBV12-4 and J is TRBJ1-2; weak D call: TRBD1 (5 bases). CDR3 size: 13 residues. V was shortened by 1 base and J by 5 bases, with 8 bases between the two germline ends. The CDR3 DNA reads as TGTGCCAGCAGTTTAGGGGGCCCATATGGCTACACCTTC. Its translation: CASSLGGPYGYTF.

This clone appeared a few times. J is TRBJ2-1 and V is TRBV10-3; 8 bases agree with TRBD2. The V gene end was trimmed by 11 bases and the J gene end by 8 bases; junction bases not matched to a gene: 14. This CDR3 spans 14 amino acids. The V gene's germline CDR1 is ENHRY and CDR2 SYGVKD. This CDR3 is CAVNRGGLIDEQFF. CDR3 coding DNA: TGTGCCGTAAACCGGGGGGGCCTTATCGATGAGCAGTTCTTC.

The chain is built from TRBV5-1 and TRBJ1-2, with 7 bases lining up with TRBD1. Germline CDR1 reads SGHRS; CDR2 reads YFSETQ. The trim removed 4 bases at V and 2 bases at J, leaving 2 bases unmatched. The CDR3 contains 13 residues. DNA of the CDR3: TGCGCCAGCAGCACGGGACAGAACTATGGCTACACCTTC. Amino acid sequence: CASSTGQNYGYTF. Drawing the rest from reference TRBV5-1 and TRBJ1-2, the complete variable domain is KAGVTQTPRYLIKTRGQQVTLSCSPISGHRSVSWYQQTPGQGLQFLFEYFSETQRNKGNFPGRFSGRQFSNSRSEMNVSTLELGDSALYLCASSTGQNYGYTFGSGTRLTVV.